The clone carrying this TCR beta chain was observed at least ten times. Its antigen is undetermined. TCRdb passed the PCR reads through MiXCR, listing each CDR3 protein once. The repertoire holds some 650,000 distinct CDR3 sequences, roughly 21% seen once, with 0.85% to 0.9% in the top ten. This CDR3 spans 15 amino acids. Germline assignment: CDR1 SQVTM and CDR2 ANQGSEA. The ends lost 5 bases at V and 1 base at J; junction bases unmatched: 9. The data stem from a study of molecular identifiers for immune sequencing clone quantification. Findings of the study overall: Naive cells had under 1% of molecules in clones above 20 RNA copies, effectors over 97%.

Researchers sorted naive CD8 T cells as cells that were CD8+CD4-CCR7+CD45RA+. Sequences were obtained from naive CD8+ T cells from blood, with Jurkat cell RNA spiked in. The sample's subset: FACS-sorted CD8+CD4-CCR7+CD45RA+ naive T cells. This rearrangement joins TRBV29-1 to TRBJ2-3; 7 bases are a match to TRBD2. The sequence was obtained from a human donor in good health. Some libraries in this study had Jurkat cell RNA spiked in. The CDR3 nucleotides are TGCAGCGTTATCCCTCGCGGGAGTGGCACAGATACGCAGTATTTT. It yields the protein CSVIPRGSGTDTQYF.